Each of the 32 T cell receptor beta chains below was sequenced from the same sample in a study of regulatory T cells in long-lasting Graves disease. The authors built TCR beta libraries using iRepertoire HTBI primers and Arm-PCR of CDR3 regions. TCRdb independently ran MiXCR on the multiplex PCR reads; one entry per CDR3 protein. The sample carries some 560,000 distinct CDR3 sequences, about 16% recorded once. Stated time point: newly diagnosed GD, antithyroid drugs for less than 3 months. From RNA extracted from PBMCs, the TCR library was made. The same sample was also studied in work on T cells in Graves' hyperthyroidism and ophthalmopathy.

Sequencing used peripheral blood mononuclear cells (PBMCs), obtained at new diagnosis, from a patient treated with antithyroid drugs. The receptor set was obtained from a woman aged 35-65 years with Graves disease.

This clonotype has at least ten counts. The V gene is TRBV30, the J gene TRBJ2-2; 8 bases line up with TRBD1. Germline assignment: CDR1 GTSNPN and CDR2 SVGIG (reference sequence). CDR3 length: 15 residues. V dropped 2 bases and J dropped 7; count of bases not matched to a gene: 9. The CDR3 nucleotides are TGTGCCTGGAGTTTTACCGGGACAGGTTACGGGGAGCTGTTTTTT. This codes for CAWSFTGTGYGELFF.

This clonotype has just a few counts. The rearrangement joins TRBV7-9 to TRBJ1-1; the D is unclear. Trimming left V 6 bases short and J 5 bases short, with 19 bases between. The CDR3 covers 15 residues. Per germline, CDR1 SEHNR and CDR2 FQNEAQ (reference sequence). The CDR3 nucleotides read TGTGCCAGCAGTTACAGACGTATTGGGGAAACTGAAGCTTTCTTT. Residues: CASSYRRIGETEAFF.

CDR3 nucleotides: TGTGCCAGCAGGGGCTCTGTGAACATTCAGTACTTC. As protein: CASRGSVNIQYF. This chain connects TRBV6-1 to TRBJ2-4; no reliable D call. CDR3 length: 12 residues. Trimming stripped 6 bases from V and 7 bases from J, with 10 bases between. CDR1 MNHNS and CDR2 SASEGT come from the germline V gene.

This clonotype was counted between two and nine times. The chain uses TRBV27 and TRBJ2-2; possible D gene TRBD2, 7 bases. The CDR3 covers 14 residues. Trimming took off 8 bases at V and 1 base at J, with 11 bases between the two ends. CDR1 is MNHEY, CDR2 SMNVEV, per germline (reference sequence). The CDR3: CASGGAKNTGELFF. The CDR3 bases are TGTGCCAGCGGGGGGGCAAAGAACACCGGGGAGCTGTTTTTT.

The sample holds a few counts of this clonotype. V gene TRBV5-1 combines with J gene TRBJ2-5; D gene ambiguous. The germline CDR1 and CDR2 sequences are SGHRS and YFSETQ. Trimming stripped 2 bases from V and 0 bases from J, with 5 bases between. The CDR3 has 13 amino acids. CDR3 sequence reads: CASSFVDQETQYF. For the CDR3, the DNA is TGCGCCAGCAGCTTCGTGGACCAAGAGACCCAGTACTTC. Based on the CDR3 plus reference TRBV5-1 and TRBJ2-5, the full variable domain is KAGVTQTPRYLIKTRGQQVTLSCSPISGHRSVSWYQQTPGQGLQFLFEYFSETQRNKGNFPGRFSGRQFSNSRSEMNVSTLELGDSALYLCASSFVDQETQYFGPGTRLLVL.

This clonotype came up many times. This rearrangement joins TRBV2 to TRBJ1-2; 7 bases agree with TRBD1. This CDR3 comprises 13 residues. Germline CDR1 and CDR2: SNHLY and FYNNEI. The J segment lost 4 bases and the V segment lost 2 bases, leaving 1 base of the junction unmatched. CDR3 sequence (DNA): TGTGCCAGCAGTGAAAGACAGGGCTATGGCTACACCTTC. It yields the protein CASSERQGYGYTF. Supplemented by reference TRBV2 and TRBJ1-2, the full variable domain reads EPEVTQTPSHQVTQMGQEVILRCVPISNHLYFYWYRQILGQKVEFLVSFYNNEISEKSEIFDDQFSVERPDGSNFTLKIRSTKLEDSAMYFCASSERQGYGYTFGSGTRLTVV.

This clonotype was seen at least ten times. The junction and the germline gene differ at one end; a read error may be behind it. The rearrangement uses TRBV3-1 and TRBJ1-1, with D uncertain. Germline V gene data show CDR1 as LGHDT and CDR2 as YNNKEL (reference sequence). The CDR3 loop spans 14 amino acids. Written as DNA, the CDR3 is TGTGCCAGCACTATCAGCGGCGGGAACGCTGAAGCTTTCTTT. Translating gives CASTISGGNAEAFF.

This clonotype has a single count. This could be a read error, since a much larger clone is one nucleotide away. V usage is TRBV5-1 and J usage is TRBJ1-2, with 7 bases identical to TRBD1. Germline CDR1 and CDR2: SGHRS and YFSETQ. Germline trimming cut 3 bases from V and 4 bases from J; bases unmatched to any gene: 6. CDR3 length: 14 amino acids. The DNA for the CDR3 is TGCGCCAGCAGCTCACCAGGGGGGACCTATGGCTACACCTTC. Its translation: CASSSPGGTYGYTF.

This chain uses TRBV27 with TRBJ1-5; D gene uncertain. V lost 2 bases and J 4 bases, leaving 12 bases between the germline ends. From germline, CDR1 is MNHEY and CDR2 SMNVEV (reference sequence). This CDR3 comprises 15 residues. As DNA, the CDR3 is TGTGCCAGCAGTTTAATTAAACAGATAAATCAGCCCCAGCATTTT. This encodes CASSLIKQINQPQHF.

This clonotype was seen at least ten times. The V call is TRBV15, the J call TRBJ2-1; D may be TRBD1 (6 bases). The germline CDR1 and CDR2 sequences are LNHNV and YYDKDF (reference sequence). V was clipped by 8 bases and J by 6 bases, with 14 bases between them. The CDR3 is 13 amino acids. CDR3 sequence (DNA): TGTGCCACCTCGAGGGGGACGAGCAATGAGCAGTTCTTC. Protein: CATSRGTSNEQFF.

This clonotype was recorded many times. This chain connects TRBV7-2 to TRBJ1-2; D perhaps matches TRBD1 (5 bases). This CDR3 has 15 amino acids. The germline V and J ends were trimmed by 1 base and 5 bases, with 14 bases remaining between them. The germline V gene encodes CDR1 SGHTA and CDR2 FQGNSA. The CDR3 nucleotides read TGTGCCAGCAGCTTAGAGGGGATAAAGGGGTATGGCTACACCTTC. It encodes CASSLEGIKGYGYTF. The full variable domain, rest sourced from reference TRBV7-2 and TRBJ1-2, is GAGVSQSPSNKVTEKGKDVELRCDPISGHTALYWYRQSLGQGLEFLIYFQGNSAPDKSGLPSDRFSAERTGGSVSTLTIQRTQQEDSAVYLCASSLEGIKGYGYTFGSGTRLTVV.

This clonotype was counted many times. This sequence joins TRBV12-3 or TRBV12-4 and TRBJ1-1, with D uncertain. The CDR3 runs to 11 residues. Trimming pared 6 bases from V and 3 bases from J, leaving 5 bases between. The CDR3 sequence is CASRIHTEAFF. The CDR3 nucleotides are TGTGCCAGCAGGATCCACACTGAAGCTTTCTTT.

This clonotype has at least ten counts. The genes are TRBV2 and TRBJ2-7, with a weak D call TRBD2 (6 bases). Trimming pared 8 bases from V and 6 bases from J, leaving 11 bases between. CDR1 and CDR2 (germline): SNHLY, FYNNEI. This CDR3 comprises 11 residues. CDR3 amino acids: CASGREAEQYF. The CDR3 DNA follows: TGTGCCAGCGGCAGGGAGGCCGAGCAGTACTTC.

The J gene is TRBJ2-1, the V gene TRBV9, with D tentatively TRBD2 (6 bases). Germline V lookup: CDR1 SGDLS, CDR2 YYNGEE. Between the trimmed V and J ends, which lost 0 bases and 12 bases, there was a span of 10 bases. The CDR3 spans 12 residues. CDR3 region: CASSVESGLQFF. In DNA, the CDR3 is TGTGCCAGCAGCGTAGAGAGCGGGTTGCAGTTCTTC.

This clonotype was picked up many times. The gene calls are TRBV11-2 and TRBJ2-4; possible D gene TRBD1, 6 bases. V was clipped by 6 bases and J by 2 bases, with 14 bases between them. Germline V CDR1 and CDR2: SGHAT, FQNNGV. CDR3 length: 15 amino acids. CDR3 bases: TGTGCCAGCAGAACAAACAGGGAGACCAAAAACATTCAGTACTTC. Amino acid sequence: CASRTNRETKNIQYF.

A few counts support this clonotype. This chain uses TRBV6-2 or TRBV6-3 with TRBJ2-1, with a tentative D call TRBD1 (5 bases). V was cut by 2 bases and J by 8 bases, with 16 bases left in between. There are 15 residues in the CDR3. Germline CDR1 and CDR2: MNHEY and SVGEGT. As DNA, the CDR3 is TGTGCCAGCAGTTACAGAAAAAGGGGTAGGGATGAGCAGTTCTTC. This gives the protein CASSYRKRGRDEQFF.

This clonotype was detected many times. The chain employs TRBV5-6 and TRBJ1-2; no clear D. The V and J ends lost 2 bases and 7 bases respectively, with 12 bases between them. The germline V gene encodes CDR1 SGHDT and CDR2 YYEEEE. The CDR3 runs to 13 residues. DNA for the CDR3: TGTGCCAGCAGCTTTGCCAGCCTGGGTGGCTACACCTTC. This codes for CASSFASLGGYTF.

This rearrangement joins TRBV29-1 to TRBJ2-2; D is perhaps TRBD1 or TRBD2 (6 bases each). V shed 5 bases and J shed 0 bases, with 13 bases lying between them. This CDR3 is 15 amino acids long. In germline, CDR1 is SQVTM, CDR2 ANQGSEA. CDR3 region: CSVPGAFPNTGELFF. In DNA, the CDR3 is TGCAGCGTTCCGGGGGCCTTTCCGAACACCGGGGAGCTGTTTTTT.

Points on this clonotype: At one end the junction does not follow the germline gene, possibly because of a read error. The CDR3 nucleotides are TGTGCCAGCTTACCACTTTCGTTAAAGGATACGCAGTATTTT. Residues: CASLPLSLKDTQYF. V gene TRBV18 combines with J gene TRBJ2-3; D call uncertain. Germline assignment: CDR1 KGHSH and CDR2 LQKENI. The CDR3 spans 14 residues.

The V gene is TRBV5-6, the J gene TRBJ2-3; 9 nucleotides agree with TRBD1. V lost 4 bases and J lost 0; bases outside the gene matches: 6. This CDR3 is 16 amino acids long. The V gene's germline CDR1 is SGHDT and CDR2 YYEEEE. The CDR3 loop is CASSPPGTGSTDTQYF. The CDR3 DNA follows: TGTGCCAGCAGCCCCCCCGGGACAGGGAGCACAGATACGCAGTATTTT.

This clonotype was counted ten times or more. The genes are TRBV6-1 and TRBJ1-1, with D possibly matching TRBD1 (5 bases). Germline CDR1 MNHNS, CDR2 SASEGT. V lost 7 bases and J lost 0, with 12 bases in between. This CDR3 region has 14 residues. The CDR3 DNA reads TGTGCCAGCACCTTGGGGGGGGTGAACACTGAAGCTTTCTTT. Its protein is CASTLGGVNTEAFF.

This clonotype has just a few counts. V and J are TRBV12-3 or TRBV12-4 and TRBJ2-3; TRBD2 matches at 12 bases. With 6 bases clipped from V and 0 bases from J, the junction kept 10 bases outside the gene matches. This CDR3 comprises 18 residues. CDR3 amino acids: CASSRTGTSGFSTDTQYF. CDR3 nucleotide sequence: TGTGCCAGCAGCCGTACCGGGACTAGCGGGTTCAGCACAGATACGCAGTATTTT.

This clonotype was seen many times. The chain combines TRBV12-3 or TRBV12-4 with TRBJ1-1; 7 bases align to TRBD1. This CDR3 has 14 amino acids. V lost 6 bases and J lost 3; bases outside the gene matches: 7. The DNA for the CDR3 is TGTGCCAGCAGGGGGACAGTTACCCACACTGAAGCTTTCTTT. Encoded protein: CASRGTVTHTEAFF.

The chain recombines TRBV19 with TRBJ1-2; D remains unclear. Germline values: CDR1 LNHDA, CDR2 SQIVND (reference sequence). V was clipped by 3 bases and J by 3 bases, with 5 bases between them. The CDR3 is 12 residues long. The CDR3 loop reads CASSIGDYGYTF. The CDR3 DNA follows: TGTGCCAGTAGTATTGGAGACTATGGCTACACCTTC.

This clonotype was seen ten or more times. The V gene is TRBV7-2, the J gene TRBJ2-3; no clear D. V was cut by 3 bases and J by 0 bases, with 10 bases left in between. Germline values: CDR1 SGHTA, CDR2 FQGNSA. CDR3 length equals 15 residues. The CDR3: CASSLGISSTDTQYF. CDR3 nucleotides: TGTGCCAGCAGCTTGGGAATTTCTAGCACAGATACGCAGTATTTT.

The chain employs TRBV27 and TRBJ1-6, with a possible D match to TRBD1 (6 bases). CDR1 and CDR2 from the germline V gene are MNHEY and SMNVEV (reference sequence). CDR3 length: 16 amino acids. The V end was cut by 5 bases, the J end by 4 bases, with 15 bases between. The CDR3, as DNA: TGTGCCAGCAGTCCCCGACAGGCTCCTTATAATTCACCCCTCCACTTT. Its translation: CASSPRQAPYNSPLHF.

This clonotype has a count of ten or more. This chain links TRBV6-1 with TRBJ2-7; 8 bases agree with TRBD1. The germline V gene has CDR1 MNHNS and CDR2 SASEGT. The CDR3 totals 13 residues. V lost 3 bases and J lost 7; bases outside the gene matches: 5. The CDR3 sequence: CASSEGTGTEQYF. CDR3 nucleotide sequence: TGTGCCAGCAGTGAGGGGACAGGAACTGAGCAGTACTTC.

V is TRBV19 and J is TRBJ1-1; D is undetermined. The V gene's germline CDR1 is LNHDA and CDR2 SQIVND (reference sequence). CDR3 length: 13 amino acids. Between the trimmed V and J ends, which lost 0 bases and 8 bases, there was a span of 10 bases. The CDR3, as DNA: TGTGCCAGTAGTATAGATCCGGGTAGGGAAGCTTTCTTT. This codes for CASSIDPGREAFF.

Ten or more counts support this clonotype. The chain combines TRBV9 with TRBJ2-7, with 7 bases aligning to TRBD1. The V gene end was trimmed by 4 bases and the J gene end by 4 bases; junction bases not matched to a gene: 8. The CDR3 consists of 14 residues. Germline CDR1 reads SGDLS; CDR2 reads YYNGEE. In DNA, the CDR3 is TGTGCCAGCAGCTTAACAGGGGTCGCGTACGAGCAGTACTTC. It specifies CASSLTGVAYEQYF. The full variable domain, rest sourced from reference TRBV9 and TRBJ2-7, is DSGVTQTPKHLITATGQRVTLRCSPRSGDLSVYWYQQSLDQGLQFLIQYYNGEERAKGNILERFSAQQFPDLHSELNLSSLELGDSALYFCASSLTGVAYEQYFGPGTRLTVT.

The gene calls are TRBV5-1 and TRBJ1-1; 7 bases line up with TRBD1. The CDR3 extends over 15 amino acids. Per germline, CDR1 SGHRS and CDR2 YFSETQ. V gave up 5 bases and J gave up 0 bases; unmatched junction bases: 7. CDR3 in DNA: TGCGCCAGCAGACCACCTGGACAGGTGAACACTGAAGCTTTCTTT. It encodes CASRPPGQVNTEAFF.

This clonotype occurred many times. The chain is built from TRBV10-1 and TRBJ2-2; D is ambiguous. CDR1 is WNHNN, CDR2 SYGVQD, per germline (reference sequence). This CDR3 is 15 amino acids long. V lost 2 bases to trimming and J lost 0 bases, with 7 bases between them. CDR3 amino acids: CASSEARANTGELFF. DNA of the CDR3: TGCGCCAGCAGTGAGGCCCGGGCGAACACCGGGGAGCTGTTTTTT.

The sample holds a few counts of this clonotype. The gene calls are TRBV19 and TRBJ1-6, with a weak D call TRBD1 (5 bases). There are 15 residues in the CDR3. V was pared by 5 bases and J by 6 bases, with 14 bases between. Germline V gene sequence: CDR1 LNHDA, CDR2 SQIVND (reference sequence). The CDR3 sequence is CASSGAFGANSPLHF. Here the CDR3 DNA reads TGTGCCAGTAGTGGGGCATTTGGGGCTAATTCACCCCTCCACTTT.